This TCR beta chain is drawn from a study of shared clonotypes between healthy human individuals. It was CD45RO-negative cells, positively selected for CCR7, that made up naive CD8 cells, with terminally differentiated effector memory CD45RA+ cells excluded. Trimming pared 3 bases from V and 5 bases from J, leaving 13 bases between. There are 15 residues in the CDR3. Germline V lookup: CDR1 MGHRA, CDR2 YSYEKL. Genomic DNA belonging to each subset was distributed in equal measure over several immunoSEQ plates. The method was immunoSEQ multiplex PCR; TCRdb's version includes in-frame clones alone and lacks a portion of them. This repertoire shows about 1,800,000 clones, approximately 95% found once; its top ten account for 1.2%.

V and J are TRBV4-1 and TRBJ2-2; D is perhaps TRBD2 (5 bases). This TCR came from a man between 18 and 29 years old in good health. Sequencing was performed on naive CD8+ T cells sorted from blood. The CDR3 protein is CASSQQRPGTGELFF. CDR3 coding DNA: TGCGCCAGCAGCCAGCAGCGTCCGGGGACCGGGGAGCTGTTTTTT.